The clone carrying this T cell receptor beta chain was picked up many times. Germline V lookup: CDR1 KGHDR, CDR2 SFDVKD. Trimming left V 2 bases short and J 2 bases short, with 11 bases between. CDR3 length: 15 amino acids. The sample belongs to a study of T-cell reconstitution after alpha-beta-depleted transplantation in children. TCRbeta library preparation incorporated unique molecular identifiers. TCRdb re-called the PCR reads with MiXCR, one entry per CDR3 protein. The sample lists about 640,000 distinct CDR3 sequences; approximately 15% were seen once. This material consisted of PBMCs from the stem cell graft donor, taken from the stem cell graft. The TCR comes from a human donor who donated a stem cell graft to a child with acute myeloid leukemia. The J gene is TRBJ2-5, the V gene TRBV24-1; a weak D match, TRBD1 (6 bases). CDR3 in amino acids: CATSDSGQPQETQYF. The CDR3 DNA reads as TGTGCCACCAGTGATTCCGGACAGCCTCAAGAGACCCAGTACTTC.